Below are 23 T cell receptor beta chains sequenced from a single sample in a study of Graves' ophthalmopathy and Graves' hyperthyroidism. RNA transcripts yielded amplified TCR beta CDR3 regions. HTBI primers were employed in first-round RT-PCR, then a second-round multiplex PCR followed. TCRdb re-derived calls from the multiplex PCR reads in MiXCR, one entry per CDR3 protein. The sample consists of more than 550,000 distinct CDR3 sequences, 35% to 45% of them appearing once. Sequenced material: peripheral blood. The receptors were sampled from an adult man with Graves' ophthalmopathy.

This rearrangement joins TRBV6-1 to TRBJ1-3; D perhaps matches TRBD1 (5 bases). CDR1 is MNHNS, CDR2 SASEGT, per germline. The ends were cut back, 5 bases at V and 0 bases at J, with 14 bases in the middle. The CDR3 spans 16 residues. CDR3 bases: TGTGCCAGCAGTTACTCGGGGGTTCACTCTGGAAACACCATATATTTT. Amino acid sequence: CASSYSGVHSGNTIYF.

The sample holds one count of this clonotype. The conserved phenylalanine or tryptophan normally closing the CDR3 is absent here, so this likely arose from a read error. The limits of the CDR3 on the DNA are not certain, so only TCRdb's listed CDR3 is given. The chain joins TRBV2 to TRBJ1-4; TRBD1, the table's D call, lacks a check against the DNA. The CDR3 contains 9 residues when both ends are counted. Germline CDR1 is SNHLY and CDR2 is FYNNEI. CDR3 residues: CASRGQWGD.

This clonotype has ten or more counts. The chain has TRBV29-1 and TRBJ1-1; D remains unclear. Trimming took 4 bases from V and 9 from J, leaving 15 bases between them. This CDR3 is built from 12 residues. The germline V gene has CDR1 SQVTM and CDR2 ANQGSEA. The CDR3 nucleotides read TGCAGCGTTGTCCTCGAAACGGGGAAAGCTTTCTTT. Its translation is CSVVLETGKAFF.

This clonotype showed up many times. The V and J genes are TRBV7-3 and TRBJ1-6; maybe TRBD1 (6 bases). The length of the CDR3 is 13 residues. V lost 9 bases and J lost 6, with 12 bases in between. CDR1 and CDR2 (germline): SGHTA, FQGTGA. The CDR3 region has the DNA TGTGCCAGGAGGACAGCAGCTAATTCACCCCTCCACTTT. It codes for CARRTAANSPLHF. Filled out from reference TRBV7-3 and TRBJ1-6, the complete variable domain reads GAGVSQTPSNKVTEKGKYVELRCDPISGHTALYWYRQSLGQGPEFLIYFQGTGAADDSGLPNDRFFAVRPEGSVSTLKIQRTERGDSAVYLCARRTAANSPLHFGNGTRLTVT.

This clonotype has a count of ten or more. V is TRBV19 and J is TRBJ2-2; no clear D. This CDR3 is built from 13 residues. Germline CDR1 is LNHDA and CDR2 is SQIVND (reference sequence). The V end was cut by 6 bases, the J end by 9 bases, with 14 bases between. In DNA, the CDR3 is TGTGCCAGTAGGGTAGGGTTGGACCGGGAGCTGTTTTTT. Residues: CASRVGLDRELFF.

This clonotype was seen repeatedly, ten times or more. The chain recombines TRBV2 with TRBJ2-7; TRBD1 aligns across 8 bases. V gave up 4 bases and J gave up 2 bases; unmatched junction bases: 7. The CDR3 consists of 15 residues. Germline assignment: CDR1 SNHLY and CDR2 FYNNEI. CDR3 amino acids: CASSGGTGPAYEQYF. The CDR3, as DNA: TGTGCCAGCAGTGGAGGGACAGGACCGGCCTACGAGCAGTACTTC.

This clonotype has ten or more counts. The J gene is TRBJ1-6, the V gene TRBV11-2, with D maybe TRBD1 (5 bases). The CDR3 is made up of 13 amino acids. Trimming stripped 3 bases from V and 9 bases from J, with 9 bases between. Germline V gene sequence: CDR1 SGHAT, CDR2 FQNNGV. The CDR3 here is CASSLPGPSPLHF. Here the CDR3 DNA reads TGTGCCAGCAGCTTGCCAGGGCCTTCACCCCTCCACTTT.

The chain joins TRBV24-1 to TRBJ2-5; no firm D call. Trimming removed 4 bases from V and 2 bases from J, with 13 bases in between. Per the germline V gene, CDR1 is KGHDR and CDR2 is SFDVKD. CDR3 length equals 15 residues. CDR3 in amino acids: CATSERGPTQETQYF. The CDR3 coding sequence is TGTGCCACCAGTGAGCGCGGTCCGACACAAGAGACCCAGTACTTC.

This clonotype was seen repeatedly, ten times or more. The chain carries TRBV7-8 and TRBJ1-1, with D possibly being TRBD1 (6 bases). V lost 6 bases, J lost 0 bases, and 11 bases lay in between. CDR1 is SGHVS and CDR2 is FQNEAQ in the germline V gene. The CDR3 spans 14 residues. Here the CDR3 reads CASSIQGLNTEAFF. In nucleotides, the CDR3 is TGTGCCAGCAGTATACAGGGCCTGAACACTGAAGCTTTCTTT.

The gene calls are TRBV9 and TRBJ2-3; TRBD1 might be the D (5 bases). Germline V gene lookup returns CDR1 SGDLS and CDR2 YYNGEE. The CDR3 extends over 14 amino acids. V was clipped by 4 bases and J by 8 bases, with 17 bases between them. The DNA for the CDR3 is TGTGCCAGCAGCCGACAGCATTCTGAGCCTACGCAGTATTTT. Protein: CASSRQHSEPTQYF.

The V and J genes are TRBV19 and TRBJ2-3; TRBD2 aligns across 8 bases. V gave up 2 bases and J gave up 3 bases; unmatched junction bases: 4. CDR3 length: 15 amino acids. From germline, CDR1 is LNHDA and CDR2 SQIVND (reference sequence). The CDR3 nucleotides are TGTGCCAGTAGTATACGGAGCGGGAGAACAGATACGCAGTATTTT. Translated, it gives CASSIRSGRTDTQYF.

In its sample, this clonotype was seen a few times. The genes are TRBV11-3 and TRBJ2-5, with TRBD2 identical over 7 bases. With 5 bases clipped from V and 8 bases from J, the junction kept 17 bases outside the gene matches. Per the germline V gene, CDR1 is SGHNT and CDR2 is YENEEA. This CDR3 comprises 16 residues. The DNA for the CDR3 is TGTGCCAGCAGCCCAGCACTAGCGCATCCTTTGTCAACCCAGTACTTC. Translation: CASSPALAHPLSTQYF.

The chain has TRBV7-8 and TRBJ2-7, with 7 bases that match TRBD2. CDR1 and CDR2 from the germline V gene are SGHVS and FQNEAQ. Germline trimming cut 8 bases from V and 1 base from J; bases unmatched to any gene: 8. This CDR3 region has 14 residues. The CDR3: CASSPPGGSYEQYF. Written as DNA, the CDR3 is TGTGCCAGCTCACCACCGGGGGGTTCCTACGAGCAGTACTTC. Based on the CDR3 plus reference TRBV7-8 and TRBJ2-7, the full variable domain is GAGVSQSPRYKVAKRGQDVALRCDPISGHVSLFWYQQALGQGPEFLTYFQNEAQLDKSGLPSDRFFAERPEGSVSTLKIQRTQQEDSAVYLCASSPPGGSYEQYFGPGTRLTVT.

This chain joins TRBV6-1 and TRBJ1-6; possibly TRBD1 for D (5 bases). Per the germline V gene, CDR1 is MNHNS and CDR2 is SASEGT. V was pared by 3 bases and J by 9 bases, with 9 bases between. CDR3 length equals 13 residues. The CDR3 sequence: CASSETGGSPLHF. The DNA for the CDR3 is TGTGCCAGCAGTGAGACTGGGGGTTCACCCCTCCACTTT.

This clonotype was found many times. The J gene is TRBJ1-1, the V gene TRBV12-3 or TRBV12-4, with 7 bases lining up with TRBD1. This CDR3 has 13 residues. The V segment lost 5 bases and the J segment 7 bases; nucleotides outside the gene matches: 7. CDR3 in amino acids: CASSTGTESEAFF. The CDR3 bases are TGTGCCAGCAGTACCGGGACAGAAAGTGAAGCTTTCTTT.

In its sample, this clonotype was seen many times. This chain's CDR3 is CASSSRRQGWTEAFF. CDR3 DNA: TGTGCCAGCAGTTCGCGGAGACAGGGGTGGACTGAAGCTTTCTTT. This chain connects TRBV12-3 or TRBV12-4 to TRBJ1-1, with 8 bases lining up with TRBD1. The CDR3 spans 15 residues. V gave up 4 bases and J gave up 5 bases; unmatched junction bases: 9.

This clonotype has a count of ten or more. The chain has TRBV15 and TRBJ1-1; maybe TRBD1 (5 bases). Germline V CDR1 and CDR2: LNHNV, YYDKDF (reference sequence). This CDR3 region has 17 residues. V was trimmed by 0 bases and J by 1 base, leaving 15 bases between them. Here the CDR3 reads CATSRDYTLGPNTEAFF. CDR3 bases: TGTGCCACCAGCAGAGATTACACTCTGGGGCCGAACACTGAAGCTTTCTTT.

This clonotype was picked up many times. The chain carries TRBV19 and TRBJ1-5; possibly TRBD1 for D (6 bases). The CDR3 totals 15 residues. The V end lost 3 bases, the J end lost 1 base, and 10 bases lay between the germline ends. CDR1 and CDR2 from the germline V gene are LNHDA and SQIVND (reference sequence). CDR3 in DNA: TGTGCCAGTAGTATTTCGGGGGCCAGCAATCAGCCCCAGCATTTT. It is translated as CASSISGASNQPQHF.

Regarding this clonotype: A clone one base away is much larger, so this may be a read error. The rearrangement uses TRBV7-8 and TRBJ2-5; 9 bases map to TRBD1. Germline V lookup: CDR1 SGHVS, CDR2 FQNEAQ. The V and J ends lost 1 base and 1 base, in that order; junction bases with no gene match: 4. The CDR3 is made up of 16 amino acids. The CDR3 region is CASSLVRDRAQETQYF. CDR3 in DNA: TGTGCCAGCAGCTTAGTCAGGGACAGGGCCCAAGAGACCCAGTACTTC.

This clonotype was seen many times. The J gene is TRBJ1-2, the V gene TRBV7-9; 8 positions match TRBD1. The germline CDR1 and CDR2 sequences are SEHNR and FQNEAQ (reference sequence). The CDR3 has 14 amino acids. V shed 1 base and J 6 bases; nucleotides not matched to a gene: 4. The CDR3, as DNA: TGTGCCAGCAGCTTAGGCAGGGGGCAGGATGGCTACACCTTC. Translating gives CASSLGRGQDGYTF.

The rearrangement joins TRBV2 to TRBJ1-3; TRBD1 is a possible D gene (5 bases). The CDR3 consists of 14 residues. V gave up 2 bases and J gave up 7 bases, with 12 bases separating them. Per germline, CDR1 SNHLY and CDR2 FYNNEI. CDR3 nucleotide sequence: TGTGCCAGCAGTGAACAGCGGGGGGGGAACACCATATATTTT. This encodes CASSEQRGGNTIYF.

This clonotype was seen many times. The V call is TRBV9, the J call TRBJ2-7, with a tentative D call TRBD2 (5 bases). Between the trimmed V and J ends, which lost 0 bases and 1 base, there was a span of 11 bases. CDR1 SGDLS and CDR2 YYNGEE come from the germline V gene. CDR3 length: 15 amino acids. The CDR3 is CASSVDRTGSYEQYF. The CDR3 region has the DNA TGTGCCAGCAGCGTAGATCGCACGGGGTCCTACGAGCAGTACTTC.

This clonotype was seen many times. The J gene is TRBJ1-1, the V gene TRBV5-1; a weak D match, TRBD1 (6 bases). V lost 7 bases to trimming and J lost 0 bases, with 13 bases between them. The V gene's germline CDR1 is SGHRS and CDR2 YFSETQ. This CDR3 is 14 amino acids long. In DNA form, the CDR3 reads TGCGCCAGCGCGTCAGGGGCCATGAACACTGAAGCTTTCTTT. Its translation: CASASGAMNTEAFF.